Listed below are T cell receptor beta chains from one sample, sequenced in a study of CD8 T cells in ankylosing spondylitis. TCRdb processed the 5' RACE reads anew with MiXCR; each CDR3 protein has one entry. The sample yields a few hundred thousand distinct CDR3 sequences, approximately 22% seen once. Specimen: blood, either unsorted or a sorted T cell fraction (not recorded which). All receptors come from a male donor with ankylosing spondylitis or in good health (not recorded which). Both conserved end residues are part of each CDR3. Fields, in order: V gene, D gene, clone size, J gene, CDR3 DNA, CDR3 protein. D genes are given only for firm matches. Clone size is given for some rows only: seen once, a few or many times, or a class if the clone is expanded.

v_call: TRBV4-1
d_call: NA
clone_size: few
j_call: TRBJ2-3
cdr3_nt: TGCGCCAGCAGCCAATACGGCAGAGCGAAGGCAGATACGCAGTATTTT
cdr3_aa: CASSQYGRAKADTQYF

v_call: TRBV18
d_call: NA
clone_size: few
j_call: TRBJ2-1
cdr3_nt: TGTGCCAGCTCAAGACCGGGATTTTACAATGAGCAGTTCTTC
cdr3_aa: CASSRPGFYNEQFF

v_call: TRBV15
d_call: TRBD2
clone_size: NA
j_call: TRBJ2-5
cdr3_nt: TGTGCCACCAGCACTATTTTTAGCGGGGGAAAAGAGACCCAGTACTTC
cdr3_aa: CATSTIFSGGKETQYF

v_call: TRBV7-9
d_call: NA
clone_size: NA
j_call: TRBJ2-5
cdr3_nt: TGTGCCAGCAGCTTATATGGGACAACAGGAGAGACCCAGTACTTC
cdr3_aa: CASSLYGTTGETQYF

v_call: TRBV7-9
d_call: TRBD2
clone_size: NA
j_call: TRBJ2-1
cdr3_nt: TGTGCCAGCACCCCTTGGGGGGGGTACAATGAGCAGTTCTTC
cdr3_aa: CASTPWGGYNEQFF

v_call: TRBV5-6
d_call: TRBD2
clone_size: NA
j_call: TRBJ2-5
cdr3_nt: TGTGCCAGCAGCTTATTCCAAGCGGGGTATCAAGAGACCCAGTACTTC
cdr3_aa: CASSLFQAGYQETQYF

v_call: TRBV30
d_call: NA
clone_size: few
j_call: TRBJ2-1
cdr3_nt: TGTGCCTGGAGTGTATATGGGGGTTACAATGAGCAGTTCTTC
cdr3_aa: CAWSVYGGYNEQFF

v_call: TRBV4-1
d_call: NA
clone_size: NA
j_call: TRBJ2-1
cdr3_nt: TGCGCCAGCAGCCAAGGCGGAAACTACAATGAGCAGTTCTTC
cdr3_aa: CASSQGGNYNEQFF

v_call: TRBV28
d_call: NA
clone_size: few
j_call: TRBJ2-2
cdr3_nt: TGTGCCAGCAGTTTTGGGGGCAGCGGGGAGCTGTTTTTT
cdr3_aa: CASSFGGSGELFF

v_call: TRBV10-3
d_call: NA
clone_size: NA
j_call: TRBJ2-7
cdr3_nt: TGTGCCATCAGTGAGCCAGGAGCCATCTACGAGCAGTACTTC
cdr3_aa: CAISEPGAIYEQYF

v_call: TRBV9
d_call: NA
clone_size: few
j_call: TRBJ2-1
cdr3_nt: TGTGCCAGCAGCGTAGAGTATGAGCAGTTCTTC
cdr3_aa: CASSVEYEQFF

v_call: TRBV5-1
d_call: NA
clone_size: NA
j_call: TRBJ2-1
cdr3_nt: TGCGCCAGCAGCTTGTTGGGCTTAACCTACAATGAGCAGTTCTTC
cdr3_aa: CASSLLGLTYNEQFF

v_call: TRBV12-3/TRBV12-4
d_call: NA
clone_size: NA
j_call: TRBJ1-3
cdr3_nt: TGTGCCAGCAGTTCGACCCACCCGGGGGCTGGGGGAAACACCATATATTTT
cdr3_aa: CASSSTHPGAGGNTIYF

v_call: TRBV2
d_call: NA
clone_size: NA
j_call: TRBJ2-1
cdr3_nt: TGTGCCAGCAGTGAGGCGGTAACGGTTATCGATGAGCAGTTCTTC
cdr3_aa: CASSEAVTVIDEQFF

v_call: TRBV28
d_call: NA
clone_size: NA
j_call: TRBJ1-5
cdr3_nt: TGTGCCAGCACCCTCCCAGCAGGGCAGGGTCAGCCCCAGCATTTT
cdr3_aa: CASTLPAGQGQPQHF

v_call: TRBV9
d_call: TRBD2
clone_size: NA
j_call: TRBJ2-5
cdr3_nt: TGTGCCAGCAGCGTGGGGGGACTAGCTCAAGAGACCCAGTACTTC
cdr3_aa: CASSVGGLAQETQYF

v_call: TRBV9
d_call: TRBD1
clone_size: NA
j_call: TRBJ2-7
cdr3_nt: TGTGCCAGCAGCACTGGACAGGAGCCCTACGAGCAGTACTTC
cdr3_aa: CASSTGQEPYEQYF

v_call: TRBV11-2
d_call: NA
clone_size: few
j_call: TRBJ2-1
cdr3_nt: TGTGCCAGCAGCACCCCGAGGTCCTACAATGAGCAGTTCTTC
cdr3_aa: CASSTPRSYNEQFF

v_call: TRBV28
d_call: NA
clone_size: few
j_call: TRBJ2-5
cdr3_nt: TGTGCCAGCACCCGACTGCAGGGCGGACAAGAGACCCAGTACTTC
cdr3_aa: CASTRLQGGQETQYF

v_call: TRBV5-1
d_call: NA
clone_size: NA
j_call: TRBJ2-3
cdr3_nt: TGCGCCAGCAGCTTGTGGGGGTGGGCCACAGATACGCAGTATTTT
cdr3_aa: CASSLWGWATDTQYF

v_call: TRBV11-2
d_call: TRBD2
clone_size: few
j_call: TRBJ2-5
cdr3_nt: TGTGCCAGCAGTCAACTAGCGGGGGGCCTCGAGACCCAGTACTTC
cdr3_aa: CASSQLAGGLETQYF

v_call: TRBV12-3/TRBV12-4
d_call: TRBD1
clone_size: few
j_call: TRBJ2-7
cdr3_nt: TGTGCCAGCAGAGACCTGGGACAGGGACACTACGAGCAGTACTTC
cdr3_aa: CASRDLGQGHYEQYF

v_call: TRBV5-1
d_call: NA
clone_size: NA
j_call: TRBJ1-4
cdr3_nt: TGCGCCAGCAGCTTGGCCGTCGCAGGCAATGAAAAACTGTTTTTT
cdr3_aa: CASSLAVAGNEKLFF

v_call: TRBV6-1
d_call: NA
clone_size: few
j_call: TRBJ2-1
cdr3_nt: TGTGCCAGCAGTGACGGGAAAAGCTCCTACAATGAGCAGTTCTTC
cdr3_aa: CASSDGKSSYNEQFF

v_call: TRBV21-1
d_call: NA
clone_size: few
j_call: TRBJ1-6
cdr3_nt: TGTGCCAGCACCCACGACACCAGTGGGTCACCCCTCCACTTT
cdr3_aa: CASTHDTSGSPLHF

v_call: TRBV3-1
d_call: TRBD1
clone_size: NA
j_call: TRBJ2-7
cdr3_nt: TGTGCCAGCAGCCCTGGACAGGGTTTCCCCTACGAGCAGTACTTC
cdr3_aa: CASSPGQGFPYEQYF

v_call: TRBV27
d_call: NA
clone_size: NA
j_call: TRBJ1-4
cdr3_nt: TGTGCCAGCAGTTTATCTATTGCGGGAAATGAAAAACTGTTTTTT
cdr3_aa: CASSLSIAGNEKLFF

v_call: TRBV7-9
d_call: NA
clone_size: few
j_call: TRBJ1-1
cdr3_nt: TGTGCCAGCAGCTCCCTTCCCGGGGGCGAGATGAACACTGAAGCTTTCTTT
cdr3_aa: CASSSLPGGEMNTEAFF

v_call: TRBV23-1
d_call: NA
clone_size: NA
j_call: TRBJ2-1
cdr3_nt: TGCGCCAGCAGTTACACTGGGACCGGCTCCTACAATGAGCAGTTCTTC
cdr3_aa: CASSYTGTGSYNEQFF

v_call: TRBV4-1
d_call: NA
clone_size: many
j_call: TRBJ1-1
cdr3_nt: TGCGCCAGCAGCCAAGGAAGCGGGGAAGCTTTCTTT
cdr3_aa: CASSQGSGEAFF

v_call: TRBV7-2
d_call: NA
clone_size: NA
j_call: TRBJ2-5
cdr3_nt: TGTGCCAGCACCTCCGGGGGCGGGTTTCAAGAGACCCAGTACTTC
cdr3_aa: CASTSGGGFQETQYF

v_call: TRBV9
d_call: NA
clone_size: few
j_call: TRBJ2-6
cdr3_nt: TGTGCCAGCAGCGTAGTTTTAGGGAACTCTGGGGCCAACGTCCTGACTTTC
cdr3_aa: CASSVVLGNSGANVLTF

v_call: TRBV2
d_call: TRBD1
clone_size: NA
j_call: TRBJ2-3
cdr3_nt: TGTGCCAGCAGTGTAGCGGACAGGGATGTAGATACGCAGTATTTT
cdr3_aa: CASSVADRDVDTQYF

v_call: TRBV27
d_call: TRBD1
clone_size: NA
j_call: TRBJ2-2
cdr3_nt: TGTGCCAGCAGTCGACGGACAGGGGGCACCGGGGAGCTGTTTTTT
cdr3_aa: CASSRRTGGTGELFF

v_call: TRBV5-6
d_call: NA
clone_size: few
j_call: TRBJ2-3
cdr3_nt: TGTGCCAGCAGCTTGTCTGCAATAATGGGAGATACGCAGTATTTT
cdr3_aa: CASSLSAIMGDTQYF

v_call: TRBV5-1
d_call: TRBD1
clone_size: few
j_call: TRBJ2-1
cdr3_nt: TGCGCCAGCAGTACGGACAGGGTGGATGAGCAGTTCTTC
cdr3_aa: CASSTDRVDEQFF

v_call: TRBV27
d_call: TRBD1
clone_size: NA
j_call: TRBJ2-7
cdr3_nt: TGTGCCAGCAGTATCCGGGACAGGCGATACGAGCAGTACTTC
cdr3_aa: CASSIRDRRYEQYF

v_call: TRBV5-1
d_call: NA
clone_size: few
j_call: TRBJ1-1
cdr3_nt: TGCGCCAGCAGCTCGGAGGGAATAGGTGAAGCTTTCTTT
cdr3_aa: CASSSEGIGEAFF

v_call: TRBV12-3/TRBV12-4
d_call: NA
clone_size: few
j_call: TRBJ2-5
cdr3_nt: TGTGCCAGCAGCCGACGGGGGATACCGGAGACCCAGTACTTC
cdr3_aa: CASSRRGIPETQYF

v_call: TRBV30
d_call: TRBD1
clone_size: NA
j_call: TRBJ1-1
cdr3_nt: TGTGCCTGGGACAGGGGCACTGAAGCTTTCTTT
cdr3_aa: CAWDRGTEAFF

v_call: TRBV9
d_call: TRBD1
clone_size: NA
j_call: TRBJ1-2
cdr3_nt: TGTGCCAGCAGCGGAAGACAGGGGCCGGGCTACACCTTC
cdr3_aa: CASSGRQGPGYTF